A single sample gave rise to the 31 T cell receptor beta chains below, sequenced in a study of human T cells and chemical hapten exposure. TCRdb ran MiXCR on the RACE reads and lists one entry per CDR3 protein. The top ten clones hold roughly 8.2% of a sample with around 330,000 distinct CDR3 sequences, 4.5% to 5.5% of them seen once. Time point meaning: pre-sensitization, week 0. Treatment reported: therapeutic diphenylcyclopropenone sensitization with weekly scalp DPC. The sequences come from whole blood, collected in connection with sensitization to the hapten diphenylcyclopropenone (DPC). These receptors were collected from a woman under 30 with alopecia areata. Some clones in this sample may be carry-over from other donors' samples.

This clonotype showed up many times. The DNA of the CDR3 is TGCAGTGCTAGAGATAGGCAGGGGGCATGGACCGGGGAGCTGTTTTTT. Translation gives CSARDRQGAWTGELFF. This chain uses TRBV20-1 with TRBJ2-2; 8 bases are a match to TRBD1. The V segment lost 0 bases and the J segment 5 bases; nucleotides outside the gene matches: 8. Germline CDR1 reads DFQATT; CDR2 reads SNEGSKA (reference sequence). The CDR3 spans 16 residues.

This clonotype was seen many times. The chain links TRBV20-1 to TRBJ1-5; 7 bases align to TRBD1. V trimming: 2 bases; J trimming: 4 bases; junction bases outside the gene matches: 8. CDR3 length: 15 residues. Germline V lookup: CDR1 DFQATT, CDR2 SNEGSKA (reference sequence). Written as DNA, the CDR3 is TGCAGTGCTAGACTACCCGACAGGGAAAATCAGCCCCAGCATTTT. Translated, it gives CSARLPDRENQPQHF.

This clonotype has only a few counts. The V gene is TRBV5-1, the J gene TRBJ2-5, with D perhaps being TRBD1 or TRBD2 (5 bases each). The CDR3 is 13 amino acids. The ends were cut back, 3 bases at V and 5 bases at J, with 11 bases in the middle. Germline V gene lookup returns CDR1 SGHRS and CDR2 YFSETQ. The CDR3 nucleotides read TGCGCCAGCAGCTGGGGACGGGGCGAGACCCAGTACTTC. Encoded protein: CASSWGRGETQYF.

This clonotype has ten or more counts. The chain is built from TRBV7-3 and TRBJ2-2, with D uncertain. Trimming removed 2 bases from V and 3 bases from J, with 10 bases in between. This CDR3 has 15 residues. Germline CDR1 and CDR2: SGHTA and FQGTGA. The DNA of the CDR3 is TGTGCCAGCAGCTTAGATGGACCGGACACCGGGGAGCTGTTTTTT. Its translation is CASSLDGPDTGELFF.

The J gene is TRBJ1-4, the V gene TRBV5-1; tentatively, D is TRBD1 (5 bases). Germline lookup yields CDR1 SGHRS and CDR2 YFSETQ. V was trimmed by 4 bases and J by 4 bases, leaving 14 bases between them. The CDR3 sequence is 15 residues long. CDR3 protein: CASSATGRSNEKLFF. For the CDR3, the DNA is TGCGCCAGCAGCGCCACAGGACGGAGTAATGAAAAACTGTTTTTT.

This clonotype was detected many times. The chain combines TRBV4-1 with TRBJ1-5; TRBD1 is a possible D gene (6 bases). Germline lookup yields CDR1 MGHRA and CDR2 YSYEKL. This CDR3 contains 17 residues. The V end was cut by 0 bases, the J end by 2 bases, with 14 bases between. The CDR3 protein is CASSQEGGGLGNQPQHF. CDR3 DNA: TGCGCCAGCAGCCAAGAGGGCGGGGGCCTGGGCAATCAGCCCCAGCATTTT.

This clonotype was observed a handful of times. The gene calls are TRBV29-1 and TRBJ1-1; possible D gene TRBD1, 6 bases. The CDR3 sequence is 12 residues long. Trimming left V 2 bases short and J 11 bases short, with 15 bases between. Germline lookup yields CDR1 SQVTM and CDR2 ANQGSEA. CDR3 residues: CSVERSGVDAFF. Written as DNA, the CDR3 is TGCAGCGTTGAACGGTCAGGGGTCGACGCTTTCTTT.

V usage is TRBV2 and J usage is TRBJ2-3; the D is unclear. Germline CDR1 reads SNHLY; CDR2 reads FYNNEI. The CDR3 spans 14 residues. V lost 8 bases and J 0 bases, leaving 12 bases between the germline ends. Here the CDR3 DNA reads TGTGCCAGCCTGAGGAGCTCTAGCACAGATACGCAGTATTTT. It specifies CASLRSSSTDTQYF.

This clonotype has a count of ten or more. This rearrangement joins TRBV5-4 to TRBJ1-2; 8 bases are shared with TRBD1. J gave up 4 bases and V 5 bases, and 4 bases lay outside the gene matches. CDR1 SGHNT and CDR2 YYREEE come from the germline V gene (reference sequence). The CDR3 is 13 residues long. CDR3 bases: TGTGCCAGCAGTTCAGGGGGCGGCTATGGCTACACCTTC. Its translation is CASSSGGGYGYTF.

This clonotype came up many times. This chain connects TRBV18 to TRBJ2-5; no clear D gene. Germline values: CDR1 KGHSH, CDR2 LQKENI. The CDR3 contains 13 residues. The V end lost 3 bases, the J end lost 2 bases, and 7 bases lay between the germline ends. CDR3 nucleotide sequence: TGTGCCAGCTCACCCGAGGTACAAGAGACCCAGTACTTC. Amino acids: CASSPEVQETQYF.

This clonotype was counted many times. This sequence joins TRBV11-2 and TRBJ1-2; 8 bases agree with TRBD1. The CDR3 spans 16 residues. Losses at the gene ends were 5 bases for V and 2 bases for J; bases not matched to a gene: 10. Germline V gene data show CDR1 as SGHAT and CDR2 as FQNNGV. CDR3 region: CASSRVNRGFNYGYTF. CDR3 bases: TGTGCCAGCAGCCGTGTGAACAGGGGGTTCAACTATGGCTACACCTTC. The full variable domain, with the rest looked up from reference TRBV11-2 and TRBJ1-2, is EAGVAQSPRYKIIEKRQSVAFWCNPISGHATLYWYQQILGQGPKLLIQFQNNGVVDDSQLPKDRFSAERLKGVDSTLKIQPAKLEDSAVYLCASSRVNRGFNYGYTFGSGTRLTVV.

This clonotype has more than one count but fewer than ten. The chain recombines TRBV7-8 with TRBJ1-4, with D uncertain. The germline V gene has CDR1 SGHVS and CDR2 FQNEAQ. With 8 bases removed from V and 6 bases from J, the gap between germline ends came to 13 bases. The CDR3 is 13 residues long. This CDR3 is CASRGTVYEKLFF. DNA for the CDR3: TGTGCCAGCCGCGGAACTGTTTATGAAAAACTGTTTTTT.

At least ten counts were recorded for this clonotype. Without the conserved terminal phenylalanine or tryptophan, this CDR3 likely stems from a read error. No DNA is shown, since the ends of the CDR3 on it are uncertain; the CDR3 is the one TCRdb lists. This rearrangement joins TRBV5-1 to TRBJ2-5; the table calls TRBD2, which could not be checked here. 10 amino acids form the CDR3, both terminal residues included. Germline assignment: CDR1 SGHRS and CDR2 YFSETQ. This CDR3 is CASSLACALA.

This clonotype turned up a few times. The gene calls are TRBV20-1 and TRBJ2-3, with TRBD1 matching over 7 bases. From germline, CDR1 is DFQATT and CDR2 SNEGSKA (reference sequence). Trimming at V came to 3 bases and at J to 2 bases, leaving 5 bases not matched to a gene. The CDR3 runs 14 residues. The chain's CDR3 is CSASPGQYTDTQYF. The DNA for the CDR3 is TGCAGTGCTAGTCCGGGACAGTACACAGATACGCAGTATTTT.

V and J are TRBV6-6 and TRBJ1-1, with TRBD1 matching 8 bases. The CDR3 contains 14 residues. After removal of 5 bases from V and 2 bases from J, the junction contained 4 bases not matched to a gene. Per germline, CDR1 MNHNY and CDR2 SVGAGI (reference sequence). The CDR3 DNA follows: TGTGCCAGCAGTGTACAGGGGGTCAACACTGAAGCTTTCTTT. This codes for CASSVQGVNTEAFF.

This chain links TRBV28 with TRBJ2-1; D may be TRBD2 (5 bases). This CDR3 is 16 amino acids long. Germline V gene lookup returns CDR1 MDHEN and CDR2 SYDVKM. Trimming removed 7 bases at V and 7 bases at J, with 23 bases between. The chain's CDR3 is CASNYQPGKKANEQFF. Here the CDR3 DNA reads TGTGCCAGCAACTATCAGCCGGGGAAGAAGGCGAATGAGCAGTTCTTC.

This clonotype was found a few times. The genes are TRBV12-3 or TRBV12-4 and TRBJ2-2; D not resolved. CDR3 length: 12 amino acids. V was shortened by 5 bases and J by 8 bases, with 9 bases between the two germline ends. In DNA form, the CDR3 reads TGTGCCAGCAGTCCCCAACTGGGGGAGCTGTTTTTT. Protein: CASSPQLGELFF.

The CDR3 here is CASSSGTGQETQYF. The DNA of the CDR3 is TGTGCCAGCAGTTCCGGGACAGGACAAGAGACCCAGTACTTC. V usage is TRBV6-2 or TRBV6-3 and J usage is TRBJ2-5, with TRBD1 matching over 8 bases. The CDR3 runs 14 residues. Germline lookup yields CDR1 MNHEY and CDR2 SVGEGT. The V and J ends lost 4 bases and 2 bases, in that order; junction bases with no gene match: 3.

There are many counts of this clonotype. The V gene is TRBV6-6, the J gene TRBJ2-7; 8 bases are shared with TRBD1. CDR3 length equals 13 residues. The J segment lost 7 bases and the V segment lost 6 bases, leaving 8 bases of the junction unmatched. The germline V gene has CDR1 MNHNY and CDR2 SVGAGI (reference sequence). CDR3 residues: CASSYQGAGEQYF. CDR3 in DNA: TGTGCCAGCAGCTACCAGGGGGCAGGAGAGCAGTACTTC.

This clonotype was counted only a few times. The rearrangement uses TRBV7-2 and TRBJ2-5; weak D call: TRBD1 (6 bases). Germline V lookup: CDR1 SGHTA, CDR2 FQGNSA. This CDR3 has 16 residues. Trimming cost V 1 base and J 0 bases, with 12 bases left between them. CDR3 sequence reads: CASSLGQAGHQETQYF. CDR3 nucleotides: TGTGCCAGCAGCTTAGGACAGGCCGGTCACCAAGAGACCCAGTACTTC.

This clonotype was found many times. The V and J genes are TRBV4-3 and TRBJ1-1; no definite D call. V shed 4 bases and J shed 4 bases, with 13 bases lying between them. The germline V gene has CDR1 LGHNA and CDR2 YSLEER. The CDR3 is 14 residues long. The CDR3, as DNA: TGCGCCAGCAGCCCCTCCTCTAGGGCCACTGAAGCTTTCTTT. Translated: CASSPSSRATEAFF.

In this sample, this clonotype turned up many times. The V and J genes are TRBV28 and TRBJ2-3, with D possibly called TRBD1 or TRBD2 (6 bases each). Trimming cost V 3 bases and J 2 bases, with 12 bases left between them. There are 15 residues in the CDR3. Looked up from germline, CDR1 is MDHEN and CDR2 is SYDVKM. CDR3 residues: CASSFRAGHTDTQYF. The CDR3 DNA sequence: TGTGCCAGCAGTTTTAGGGCGGGACACACAGATACGCAGTATTTT. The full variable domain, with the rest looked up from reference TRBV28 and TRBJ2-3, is DVKVTQSSRYLVKRTGEKVFLECVQDMDHENMFWYRQDPGLGLRLIYFSYDVKMKEKGDIPEGYSVSREKKERFSLILESASTNQTSMYLCASSFRAGHTDTQYFGPGTRLTVL.

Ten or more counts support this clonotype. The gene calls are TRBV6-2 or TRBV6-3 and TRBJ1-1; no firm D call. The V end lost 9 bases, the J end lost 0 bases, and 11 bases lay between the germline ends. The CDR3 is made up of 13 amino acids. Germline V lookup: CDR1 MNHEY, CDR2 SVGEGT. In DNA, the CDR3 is TGTGCCAGTTCCGCACAGTTGAACACTGAAGCTTTCTTT. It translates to CASSAQLNTEAFF.

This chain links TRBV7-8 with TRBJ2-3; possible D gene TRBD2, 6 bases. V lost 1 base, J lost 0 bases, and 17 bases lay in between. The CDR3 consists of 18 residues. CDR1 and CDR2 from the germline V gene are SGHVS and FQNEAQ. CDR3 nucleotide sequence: TGTGCCAGCAGCTTAGTCCCCTCCGGGCGGGGAAGCACAGATACGCAGTATTTT. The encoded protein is CASSLVPSGRGSTDTQYF.

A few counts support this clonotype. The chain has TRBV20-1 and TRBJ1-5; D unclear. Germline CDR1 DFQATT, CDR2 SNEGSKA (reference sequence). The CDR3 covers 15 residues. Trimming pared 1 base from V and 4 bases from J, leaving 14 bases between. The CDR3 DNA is TGCAGTGCTAGAGGAGGGTGGACGGAAAATCAGCCCCAGCATTTT. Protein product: CSARGGWTENQPQHF.

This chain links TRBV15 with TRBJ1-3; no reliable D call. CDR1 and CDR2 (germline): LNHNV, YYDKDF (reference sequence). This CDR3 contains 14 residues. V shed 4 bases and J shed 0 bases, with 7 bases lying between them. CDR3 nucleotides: TGTGCCACCAGCATAGGAATCTCTGGAAACACCATATATTTT. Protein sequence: CATSIGISGNTIYF.

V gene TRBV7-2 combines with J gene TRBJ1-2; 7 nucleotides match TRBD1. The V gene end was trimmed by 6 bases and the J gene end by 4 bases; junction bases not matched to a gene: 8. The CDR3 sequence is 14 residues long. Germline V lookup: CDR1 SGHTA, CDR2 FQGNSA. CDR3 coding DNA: TGTGCCAGCAGTTTCTGGGACAGCTCCTATGGCTACACCTTC. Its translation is CASSFWDSSYGYTF.

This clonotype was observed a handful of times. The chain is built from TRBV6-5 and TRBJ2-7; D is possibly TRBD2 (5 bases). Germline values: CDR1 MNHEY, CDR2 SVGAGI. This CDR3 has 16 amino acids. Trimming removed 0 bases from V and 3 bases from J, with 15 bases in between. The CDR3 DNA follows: TGTGCCAGCAGTTACTCGAGGGCGGCCCTTGGCTACGAGCAGTACTTC. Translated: CASSYSRAALGYEQYF.

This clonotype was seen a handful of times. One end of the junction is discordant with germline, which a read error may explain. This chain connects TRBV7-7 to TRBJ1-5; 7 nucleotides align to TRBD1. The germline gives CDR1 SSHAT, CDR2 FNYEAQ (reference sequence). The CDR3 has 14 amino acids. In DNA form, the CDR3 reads TGTGCTAGCAGCTTAACAGGGGCCTGTCAGCCCCAGCATTTT. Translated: CASSLTGACQPQHF. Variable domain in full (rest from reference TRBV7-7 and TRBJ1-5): GAGVSQSPRYKVTKRGQDVTLRCDPISSHATLYWYQQALGQGPEFLTYFNYEAQPDKSGLPSDRFSAERPEGSISTLTIQRTEQRDSAMYRCASSLTGACQPQHFGDGTRLSIL.

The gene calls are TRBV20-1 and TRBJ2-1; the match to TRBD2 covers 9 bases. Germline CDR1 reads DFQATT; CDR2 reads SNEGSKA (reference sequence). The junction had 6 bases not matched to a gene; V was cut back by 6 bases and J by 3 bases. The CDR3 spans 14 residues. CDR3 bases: TGCAGTGCGGTAGCGGGGGACCACTACAATGAGCAGTTCTTC. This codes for CSAVAGDHYNEQFF.

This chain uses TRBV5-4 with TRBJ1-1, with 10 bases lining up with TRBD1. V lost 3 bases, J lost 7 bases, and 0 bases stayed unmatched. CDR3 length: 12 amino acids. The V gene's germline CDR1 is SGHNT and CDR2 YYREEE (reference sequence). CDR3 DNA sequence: TGTGCCAGCAGCTGGGACAGGGGTGAAGCTTTCTTT. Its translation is CASSWDRGEAFF.